The sample holds one count of the clone carrying this T cell receptor (beta chain). Its antigen remains unidentified. The CDR3 covers 16 residues. The V end was cut by 0 bases, the J end by 4 bases, with 15 bases between. Germline CDR1 PRHDT, CDR2 FYEKMQ (reference sequence). The entry originates in a study of blood T cells in healthy people across ages. General study findings and limits: Changes in expanded clonotypes were possibly confounded, as the CMV status of donors was unknown. The long-lived group displayed more naive CD4+ cells, plus higher diversity, than the aged donors did. No conclusive comparison of naive versus antigen-experienced cells was possible with unsorted PBMCs.

A second PCR, run for about 7 to 11 cycles, used a sample-barcoded 5' primer plus a J-beta primer mix. MiXCR was run by TCRdb on the 5' RACE reads, yielding one entry per CDR3 protein. The sample lists about 1.1 million distinct CDR3 sequences, 35% to 40% occurring once. This TCR was recovered from a man aged 18 to 29 in good health. The sample consisted of blood. This chain uses TRBV13 with TRBJ1-2, with D uncertain. CDR3 bases: TGTGCCAGCAGCTTAGGACGTTCCGCCGGCTCCTATGGCTACACCTTC. Translation: CASSLGRSAGSYGYTF.